The entry below gives a single T cell receptor (beta chain) sequence along with its context. The specificity of this receptor is unknown. No per-base quality is available; no much larger clone lies one base away. TCRbeta CDR3 regions were amplified from genomic DNA using the immunoSEQ Assay, a bias-controlled multiplex PCR. For the original study's pipeline: Within the assay, amplification of reference gene primers was used to estimate how many nucleated cells each sample contained. To quantify the absolute abundance of each unique TCRbeta CDR3 rearrangement, sequence reads were collapsed and filtered. For each sample, productive Simpson clonality was calculated by taking the square root of Simpson's diversity index across productive rearrangements. As stored in TCRdb, this immuneACCESS dataset retains in-frame rearrangements with V and J assigned. A fraction of the clones does not appear; measured against another copy, unresolved V genes explain less than half of the discrepancy, and the remainder lacks a known reason. Clone size and V and J calls were adopted from that table, with D and trimming inferred from the DNA. Recorded for this sample are roughly 60,000 clones; around four fifths of them occurred a single time. The ten largest clones represent about 29% of the sample.

This entry is derived from a study of blood T cell repertoires in COVID-19 (dated by TCRdb to the early 2020s). About the study as a whole: Collaborator samples came from the United States, Italy and Spain and covered acute and convalescent phases of COVID-19. The prospective study material was composed of cDNA or gDNA derived from T cells, B-cell-depleted T cells, or PBMCs. Deeply sampled blood TCRbeta repertoires from subjects exposed to, actively infected with, or recovered from COVID-19 were included in the dataset. The repertoires were made available in a free public database intended to serve as a resource for research on the immune response to SARS-CoV-2. Samples came from the ongoing ImmuneRACE study (first 160 participants) plus 1,254 subjects from 6 global collaborators. A de-identified subject ID, COVID-19 status, age in years and sex were almost always included in the sample metadata. Where available, HLA class I and class II types were taken from metadata supplied by the sample provider and were not determined by assay-based typing. What the study reported, not specific to this receptor: The quantity of clinical and demographic metadata differed by source and by participant and was supplied without curation.

The collaborating institutions used their own protocols to collect whole blood in K2EDTA tubes. For TCRbeta analysis, collaborators shipped samples as frozen whole blood, isolated PBMCs, or DNA extracted from either of those sample types. V is reduced by 4 bases and J by 2 bases, leaving a spacing of 11 bases between them. The CDR3 contains 15 residues, cysteine and phenylalanine counted. Just the 45-base CDR3 DNA is kept, in frame starting at base 1. Taken from the germline V gene (reference sequence), the CDR1 and CDR2 loops are LNHDA and SQIVND. Here the chain combines TRBV19 and TRBJ1-4; perhaps TRBD1 is the D gene, with 6 bases matching. This clonotype originated in a human donor in a cohort sampled during active COVID-19. The specimen sequenced was peripheral blood. At the DNA level, the sequence is TGTGCCAGTAGTACGGGCCAGGGGACTAATGAAAAACTGTTTTTT. Its protein is CASSTGQGTNEKLFF. The CDR3, completed at both ends by the reference TRBV19 and TRBJ1-4 genes, gives the full variable domain DGGITQSPKYLFRKEGQNVTLSCEQNLNHDAMYWYRQDPGQGLRLIYYSQIVNDFQKGDIAEGYSVSREKKESFPLTVTSAQKNPTAFYLCASSTGQGTNEKLFFGSGTQLSVL.